Below are 23 T cell receptor beta chains sequenced from a single sample in a study of T cell responses to AZD1222 COVID-19 vaccine. Clones were read by immunoSEQ multiplex PCR, and TCRdb kept only the in-frame ones, dropping some. The sample yields over 85,000 clones, 90% seen once. The source material was peripheral blood, sampled on day 0 of AZD1222 vaccination. Every receptor here comes from an adult in good health.

J is TRBJ1-5 and V is TRBV27; tentative D call: TRBD1 (5 bases). Trimming stripped 5 bases from V and 3 bases from J, with 11 bases between. The CDR3 contains 14 residues. Germline lookup yields CDR1 MNHEY and CDR2 SMNVEV (reference sequence). The CDR3 DNA sequence: TGTGCCAGCAGTCCGCAGGGCTACAATCAGCCCCAGCATTTT. It encodes CASSPQGYNQPQHF.

This clone appeared once. This rearrangement joins TRBV6-5 to TRBJ1-1; D call uncertain. The CDR3 spans 12 residues. V lost 5 bases and J 6 bases, leaving 10 bases between the germline ends. Germline V gene sequence: CDR1 MNHEY, CDR2 SVGAGI. The CDR3 sequence is CASSNQWAEAFF. For the CDR3, the DNA is TGTGCCAGCAGTAACCAGTGGGCTGAAGCTTTCTTT.

This chain joins TRBV3-1 (or the pseudogene TRBV3-2) and TRBJ1-5; 7 nucleotides agree with TRBD1. Trimming took 4 bases from V and 6 from J; bases not matched to a gene: 12. This CDR3 spans 16 amino acids. The germline V gene encodes CDR1 LGHDT and CDR2 YNNKEL (reference sequence). The CDR3: CASSRDHRDSGQPQHF. The CDR3 DNA sequence: TGTGCCAGCAGCCGCGACCACCGGGACAGCGGTCAGCCCCAGCATTTT.

The rearrangement joins TRBV6-5 to TRBJ1-4; tentatively, D is TRBD1 (6 bases). The CDR3 length is 15 residues. Trimming shortened V by 5 bases and J by 3 bases, and 13 bases separated the two germline ends. The germline V gene has CDR1 MNHEY and CDR2 SVGAGI. Here the CDR3 reads CASSPLEGANEKLFF. For the CDR3, the DNA is TGTGCCAGCAGTCCCTTGGAGGGGGCTAATGAAAAACTGTTTTTT.

The chain recombines TRBV10-3 with TRBJ2-5, with TRBD2 matching over 16 bases. The germline gives CDR1 ENHRY, CDR2 SYGVKD. CDR3 length: 24 amino acids. V was clipped by 3 bases and J by 1 base; unmatched bases: 23. The CDR3 DNA is TGTGCCATCAGTGACCCGGGCGGGACTAGCGGGGGGGCATTGTCTGTCAGTGGCCAAGAGACCCAGTACTTC. It encodes CAISDPGGTSGGALSVSGQETQYF.

The chain joins TRBV19 to TRBJ1-5; TRBD1 matches 9 bases. Germline CDR1 LNHDA, CDR2 SQIVND (reference sequence). This CDR3 is built from 16 residues. V lost 5 bases and J lost 6; bases outside the gene matches: 11. For the CDR3, the DNA is TGTGCCAGTAGTGTACCGGGACAGGGTGCCGGTCAGCCCCAGCATTTT. Protein: CASSVPGQGAGQPQHF.

This rearrangement joins TRBV4-2 to TRBJ2-5; no reliable D call. The CDR3 consists of 16 residues. Per the germline V gene, CDR1 is LGHNA and CDR2 is YNFKEQ. V was trimmed by 0 bases and J by 5 bases, leaving 16 bases between them. CDR3 coding DNA: TGTGCCAGCAGCCAAGATAGTACGTCCCTCTGGGAGACCCAGTACTTC. It specifies CASSQDSTSLWETQYF.

V gene TRBV12-3 or TRBV12-4 combines with J gene TRBJ1-2; maybe TRBD1 (5 bases). The CDR3 is 13 residues long. Trimming left V 6 bases short and J 6 bases short, with 14 bases between. The CDR3 here is CASSQRGYHGYTF. For the CDR3, the DNA is TGTGCCAGCAGCCAAAGGGGTTATCATGGCTACACCTTC.

The J gene is TRBJ2-7, the V gene TRBV7-2; D remains unclear. Deletions cut 2 bases from V and 2 bases from J, with 13 bases between. The V gene's germline CDR1 is SGHTA and CDR2 FQGNSA. CDR3 length: 15 residues. The CDR3 spells CASSLRPGSTYEQYF. In nucleotides, the CDR3 is TGTGCCAGCAGCTTAAGGCCCGGATCTACCTACGAGCAGTACTTC.

The chain employs TRBV7-2 and TRBJ1-2; D remains ambiguous. Germline V gives CDR1 SGHTA, CDR2 FQGNSA. This CDR3 is built from 12 residues. V lost 5 bases to trimming and J lost 8 bases, with 12 bases between them. The CDR3 reads CASSTPRWGYTF. CDR3 DNA sequence: TGTGCCAGCAGCACCCCCCGTTGGGGCTACACCTTC. The entire variable domain, with the rest obtained from reference TRBV7-2 and TRBJ1-2, is as follows: GAGVSQSPSNKVTEKGKDVELRCDPISGHTALYWYRQSLGQGLEFLIYFQGNSAPDKSGLPSDRFSAERTGGSVSTLTIQRTQQEDSAVYLCASSTPRWGYTFGSGTRLTVV.

The chain links TRBV6-1 to TRBJ1-2; no clear D. In germline, CDR1 is MNHNS, CDR2 SASEGT. V lost 1 base and J lost 9, with 18 bases in between. This CDR3 comprises 15 residues. CDR3 loop: CASSEEVTPNHSYTF. CDR3 DNA sequence: TGTGCCAGCAGTGAAGAGGTGACCCCGAACCATAGCTACACCTTC.

This sequence joins TRBV24-1 and TRBJ1-4, with 7 bases identical to TRBD1. V lost 4 bases to trimming and J lost 4 bases; unmatched junction nucleotides: 8. This CDR3 has 16 amino acids. Germline V gene lookup returns CDR1 KGHDR and CDR2 SFDVKD. The CDR3 sequence is CATSEQRQGLNEKLFF. The CDR3 DNA follows: TGTGCCACCAGTGAACAACGACAGGGTCTTAATGAAAAACTGTTTTTT.

V is TRBV27 and J is TRBJ1-4, with no clear D. Germline CDR1 MNHEY, CDR2 SMNVEV (reference sequence). This CDR3 contains 14 residues. Trimming shortened V by 11 bases and J by 0 bases, and 13 bases separated the two germline ends. Here the CDR3 reads CACRPGATNEKLFF. The DNA for the CDR3 is TGTGCCTGTAGACCCGGTGCAACTAATGAAAAACTGTTTTTT.

This sequence joins TRBV15 and TRBJ1-4, with D unresolved. Trimming cost V 0 bases and J 7 bases, with 12 bases left between them. The V gene's germline CDR1 is LNHNV and CDR2 YYDKDF (reference sequence). The CDR3 runs 15 residues. DNA for the CDR3: TGTGCCACCAGCAGAGATCTTGCAGGTCGTGAAAAACTGTTTTTT. Its protein is CATSRDLAGREKLFF.

The chain combines TRBV19 with TRBJ1-1; D is unresolved. CDR3 length equals 14 residues. V lost 4 bases and J 7 bases, leaving 16 bases between the germline ends. Looked up from germline, CDR1 is LNHDA and CDR2 is SQIVND (reference sequence). The CDR3, as DNA: TGTGCCAGTAGTACGTCCGTGGGTATGGATGAAGCTTTCTTT. Translated, it gives CASSTSVGMDEAFF.

The chain is built from TRBV27 and TRBJ2-7; TRBD1 aligns across 8 bases. J lost 6 bases, V lost 4 bases, and 5 bases had no gene match. CDR1 MNHEY and CDR2 SMNVEV come from the germline V gene (reference sequence). The CDR3 length is 13 residues. The CDR3 is CASSWGTGTEQYF. The DNA for the CDR3 is TGTGCCAGCAGTTGGGGGACAGGAACCGAGCAGTACTTC.

The chain links TRBV5-1 to TRBJ2-5; TRBD1 aligns across 7 bases. CDR1 is SGHRS, CDR2 YFSETQ, per germline. CDR3 length: 14 amino acids. Trimming took 0 bases from V and 4 from J; bases not matched to a gene: 3. DNA of the CDR3: TGCGCCAGCAGCTTGGGGACAGGTACAGAGACCCAGTACTTC. Translation: CASSLGTGTETQYF.

The CDR3 loop is CASSPVEASSGNTIYF. The CDR3 nucleotides are TGTGCCAGCTCACCGGTCGAGGCATCCTCTGGAAACACCATATATTTT. The rearrangement links TRBV18 to TRBJ1-3; no definite D call. With 3 bases removed from V and 0 bases from J, the gap between germline ends came to 12 bases. The CDR3 length is 16 residues. Germline lookup yields CDR1 KGHSH and CDR2 LQKENI.

The rearrangement links TRBV5-1 to TRBJ1-6; 9 bases line up with TRBD1. Germline values: CDR1 SGHRS, CDR2 YFSETQ. The CDR3 runs 16 residues. With 4 bases clipped from V and 9 bases from J, the junction kept 11 bases outside the gene matches. CDR3 protein: CASSPDRGASGSPLHF. The CDR3 region has the DNA TGCGCCAGCAGCCCGGACAGGGGCGCGAGCGGTTCACCCCTCCACTTT.

CDR3 residues: CASSLGNTGELFF. The CDR3 region has the DNA TGTGCCAGCAGCTTAGGGAACACCGGGGAGCTGTTTTTT. V is TRBV7-2 and J is TRBJ2-2, with D hard to call. This CDR3 is built from 13 residues. Trimming stripped 1 base from V and 1 base from J, with 1 base between. The germline V gene encodes CDR1 SGHTA and CDR2 FQGNSA.

This chain uses TRBV4-1 with TRBJ1-2; D is ambiguous. Trimming took 0 bases from V and 4 from J, leaving 12 bases between them. This CDR3 has 15 amino acids. Germline V gives CDR1 MGHRA, CDR2 YSYEKL. The CDR3 protein is CASSQDLLIIYGYTF. CDR3 DNA: TGCGCCAGCAGCCAAGATCTCCTGATAATCTATGGCTACACCTTC.

The J gene is TRBJ1-2, the V gene TRBV27; D is possibly TRBD1 (5 bases). Germline assignment: CDR1 MNHEY and CDR2 SMNVEV (reference sequence). Between the trimmed V and J ends, which lost 3 bases and 2 bases, there was a span of 10 bases. This CDR3 has 14 amino acids. DNA for the CDR3: TGTGCCAGCAGTTTCCTAACAGGCAACTATGGCTACACCTTC. Translation gives CASSFLTGNYGYTF.

The CDR3 nucleotides read TGTGCCAGCAGTCCGAGGAGGAACACTGAAGCTTTCTTT. Amino acid sequence: CASSPRRNTEAFF. This sequence joins TRBV6-5 and TRBJ1-1, with no clear D. Germline CDR1 MNHEY, CDR2 SVGAGI. The ends were cut back, 5 bases at V and 1 base at J, with 8 bases in the middle. The CDR3 loop spans 13 amino acids.